This is a list of T cell receptor beta chains from one sample in a study of T cell responses to AZD1222 COVID-19 vaccine. TCRdb keeps only in-frame clones here, not all; method: immunoSEQ multiplex PCR. Among roughly 14,000 clones listed, about 87% were seen once. The input for sequencing was peripheral blood, taken 28 days after the second AZD1222 dose. The origin of the receptors is an adult who received the AZD1222 COVID-19 vaccine. CDR3s include the opening cysteine and the closing phenylalanine or tryptophan. A D gene is named only where the DNA matches it firmly. Rows give clone size only sometimes, using once, few, many, or a class for an expanded clone.

v_gene	d_gene	abundance	j_gene	CDR3aa	CDR3nt
TRBV7-9	-	-	TRBJ1-1	CASSPLMNTEAFF	TGTGCCAGCAGCCCCCTAATGAACACTGAAGCTTTCTTT
TRBV19	TRBD1	-	TRBJ2-5	CASSMDRVQTQYF	TGTGCCAGTAGTATGGACAGGGTGCAGACCCAGTACTTC
TRBV19	TRBD1	-	TRBJ1-1	CASSERQGATEAFF	TGTGCCAGTAGTGAACGACAGGGGGCCACTGAAGCTTTCTTT
TRBV9	-	-	TRBJ2-1	CASSVAVSYNEQFF	TGTGCCAGCAGCGTAGCGGTCTCCTACAATGAGCAGTTCTTC
TRBV28	TRBD1	-	TRBJ1-4	CASSLVEGAGEKLFF	TGTGCCAGCAGTTTAGTGGAGGGGGCGGGTGAAAAACTGTTTTTT
TRBV14	-	-	TRBJ1-6	CASSQDDGRYNSPLHF	TGTGCCAGCAGCCAAGATGATGGCCGGTATAATTCACCCCTCCACTTT
TRBV6-1	-	once	TRBJ1-5	CASSLRGPIEPQHF	TGTGCCAGCTCTTTGCGGGGGCCGATTGAGCCCCAGCATTTT
TRBV28	TRBD1	-	TRBJ1-6	CASSLGTGGVNSPLHF	TGTGCCAGCAGTTTGGGGACAGGGGGCGTTAATTCACCCCTCCACTTT
TRBV10-3	-	-	TRBJ1-2	CAISEVDGTYGYTF	TGTGCCATCAGTGAGGTGGACGGAACCTATGGCTACACCTTC
TRBV7-2	-	once	TRBJ2-1	CASSPGPNSYNEQFF	TGTGCCAGCAGCCCTGGGCCGAACTCCTACAATGAGCAGTTCTTC
TRBV28	-	-	TRBJ1-1	CASSLGQANTEAFF	TGTGCCAGCAGCCTGGGACAAGCCAACACTGAAGCTTTCTTT
TRBV27	TRBD1	-	TRBJ1-4	CASRGTGTGAYNEKLFF	TGTGCCAGCAGGGGAACCGGGACAGGGGCCTATAATGAAAAACTGTTTTTT
TRBV4-2	-	-	TRBJ2-7	CASSQEAGQTTYEQYF	TGTGCCAGCAGCCAAGAAGCGGGACAGACGACCTACGAGCAGTACTTC
TRBV5-6	-	-	TRBJ2-7	CASSSYTGTSSYEQYF	TGTGCCAGCAGCTCTTACACCGGGACCAGCTCCTACGAGCAGTACTTC
TRBV5-1	TRBD1	-	TRBJ1-5	CASPLSGQIDNQPQHF	TGCGCCAGTCCCCTCTCGGGACAGATAGACAATCAGCCCCAGCATTTT
TRBV19	TRBD2	-	TRBJ2-1	CASRISGGPTSEQFF	TGTGCCAGTAGAATTAGCGGGGGGCCCACCAGTGAGCAGTTCTTC
TRBV5-1	-	-	TRBJ1-4	CASSLAPGLNEKLFF	TGCGCCAGCAGCTTGGCTCCCGGTCTTAATGAAAAACTGTTTTTT
TRBV6-1	TRBD1	-	TRBJ1-5	CASSEGRGPFSQPQHF	TGTGCCAGCAGTGAAGGCAGGGGGCCTTTTAGTCAGCCCCAGCATTTT
TRBV7-2	TRBD1	-	TRBJ2-5	CASSLAGQPRETQYF	TGTGCCAGCAGCTTAGCGGGACAGCCACGGGAGACCCAGTACTTC
TRBV25-1	-	-	TRBJ2-7	CASRGVVSYEQYF	TGTGCCAGCAGAGGGGTAGTGTCCTACGAGCAGTACTTC
TRBV24-1	-	-	TRBJ2-6	CATGSGAGANVLTF	TGTGCCACCGGGTCGGGGGCTGGGGCCAACGTCCTGACTTTC
TRBV5-1	-	-	TRBJ2-1	CASRLGDNNEQFF	TGCGCCAGCAGACTAGGGGACAACAATGAGCAGTTCTTC
TRBV19	-	-	TRBJ1-6	CASSSRGIGRDSPLHF	TGTGCCAGTAGTTCTCGGGGGATCGGGAGAGATTCACCCCTCCACTTT
TRBV7-9	-	-	TRBJ2-7	CASSLGGLTPYEQYF	TGTGCCAGCAGCTTAGGGGGGCTTACCCCCTACGAGCAGTACTTC
TRBV6-5	-	-	TRBJ2-5	CASTISGNKETQYF	TGTGCCAGCACGATTAGCGGTAATAAAGAGACCCAGTACTTC
TRBV5-8	TRBD2	-	TRBJ2-7	CASRGGYEQYF	TGTGCCAGCAGGGGAGGGTACGAGCAGTACTTC
TRBV5-4	-	few	TRBJ2-1	CASSSEANEQFF	TGTGCCAGCAGCTCTGAAGCTAATGAGCAGTTCTTC
TRBV5-1	TRBD1	-	TRBJ1-6	CASSLLGTADSPLHF	TGCGCCAGCAGCTTGCTCGGGACAGCCGACTCACCCCTCCACTTT
TRBV7-6	-	-	TRBJ2-7	CASSHPSGSGGASYEQYF	TGTGCCAGCAGCCACCCCAGCGGGTCAGGGGGGGCCTCCTACGAGCAGTACTTC
TRBV9	TRBD2	-	TRBJ2-1	CASSVEQGMRLAGGRNEQFF	TGTGCCAGCAGCGTAGAGCAGGGTATGAGACTAGCGGGAGGCAGGAATGAGCAGTTCTTC
TRBV19	-	once	TRBJ1-1	CASSIENTEAFF	TGTGCCAGTAGTATAGAGAACACTGAAGCTTTCTTT
TRBV7-8	-	few	TRBJ2-7	CASSLNPGQSSYEQYF	TGTGCCAGCAGCCTAAACCCCGGACAGAGTTCCTACGAGCAGTACTTC
TRBV3-1/TRBV3-2	-	-	TRBJ2-5	CASSPTDREVQETQYF	TGTGCCAGCAGCCCCACCGACAGGGAGGTCCAAGAGACCCAGTACTTC
TRBV6-4	-	-	TRBJ2-7	CASSDVGREQYF	TGTGCCAGCAGTGACGTGGGGCGCGAGCAGTACTTC
TRBV9	-	-	TRBJ2-7	CASSVGAVALDEQYF	TGTGCCAGCAGCGTAGGAGCGGTTGCCTTGGACGAGCAGTACTTC
TRBV2	-	-	TRBJ2-6	CASTAGANVLTF	TGTGCCAGCACGGCCGGGGCCAACGTCCTGACTTTC
TRBV27	-	few	TRBJ2-7	CASTKGFGPGTTYEQYF	TGTGCCAGCACCAAAGGGTTTGGTCCCGGTACTACCTACGAGCAGTACTTC
TRBV7-9	-	-	TRBJ2-3	CASSPAVGGLSTDTQYF	TGTGCCAGCAGCCCGGCGGTAGGGGGGTTAAGCACAGATACGCAGTATTTT
TRBV6-5	-	-	TRBJ1-1	CASSYMGGEAFF	TGTGCCAGCAGTTACATGGGGGGGGAAGCTTTCTTT
TRBV19	-	-	TRBJ2-1	CASTPPGAYNEQFF	TGTGCCAGTACCCCCCCGGGGGCCTACAATGAGCAGTTCTTC
TRBV11-3	-	-	TRBJ2-1	CASSLGTRRSYNEQFF	TGTGCCAGCAGCTTAGGGACGCGGAGGTCCTACAATGAGCAGTTCTTC